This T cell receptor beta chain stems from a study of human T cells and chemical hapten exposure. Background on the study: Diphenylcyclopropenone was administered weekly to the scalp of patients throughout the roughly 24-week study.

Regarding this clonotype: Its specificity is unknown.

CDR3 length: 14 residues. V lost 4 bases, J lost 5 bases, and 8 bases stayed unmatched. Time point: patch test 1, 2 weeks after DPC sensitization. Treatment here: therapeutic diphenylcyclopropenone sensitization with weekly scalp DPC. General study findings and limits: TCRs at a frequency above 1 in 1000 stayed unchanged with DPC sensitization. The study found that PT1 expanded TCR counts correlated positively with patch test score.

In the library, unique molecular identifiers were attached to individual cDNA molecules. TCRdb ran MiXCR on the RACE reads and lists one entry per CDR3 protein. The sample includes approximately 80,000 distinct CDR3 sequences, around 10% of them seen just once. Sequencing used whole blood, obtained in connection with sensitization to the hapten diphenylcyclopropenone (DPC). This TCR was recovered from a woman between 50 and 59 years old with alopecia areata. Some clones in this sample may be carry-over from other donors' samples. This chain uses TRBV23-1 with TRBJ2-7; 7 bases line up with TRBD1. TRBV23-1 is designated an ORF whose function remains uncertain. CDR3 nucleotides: TGCGCCAGCAGTCCACTAAACAGGGGCCACGAGCAGTACGTC. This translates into CASSPLNRGHEQYV.